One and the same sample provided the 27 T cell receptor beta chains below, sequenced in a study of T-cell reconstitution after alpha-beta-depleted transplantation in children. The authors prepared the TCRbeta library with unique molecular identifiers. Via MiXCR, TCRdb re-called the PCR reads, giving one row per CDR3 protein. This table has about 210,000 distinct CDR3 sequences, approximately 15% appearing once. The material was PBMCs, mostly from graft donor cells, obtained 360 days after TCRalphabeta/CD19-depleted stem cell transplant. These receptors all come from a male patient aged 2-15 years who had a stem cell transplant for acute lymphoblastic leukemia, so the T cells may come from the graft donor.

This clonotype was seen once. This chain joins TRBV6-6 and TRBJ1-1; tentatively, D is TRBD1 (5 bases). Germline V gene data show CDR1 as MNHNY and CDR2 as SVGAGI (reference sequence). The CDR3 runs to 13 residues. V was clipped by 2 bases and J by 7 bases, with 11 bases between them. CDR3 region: CASSYKGGVEAFF. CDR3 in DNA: TGTGCCAGCAGTTACAAGGGAGGGGTTGAAGCTTTCTTT.

The chain's CDR3 is CASSQVVPGKADTQYF. The CDR3 DNA reads as TGTGCCAGCAGCCAAGTCGTGCCAGGTAAAGCCGATACGCAGTATTTT. This chain joins TRBV4-2 and TRBJ2-3; D is uncertain. CDR1 is LGHNA, CDR2 YNFKEQ, per germline. Trimming stripped 1 base from V and 6 bases from J, with 17 bases between. This CDR3 comprises 16 residues.

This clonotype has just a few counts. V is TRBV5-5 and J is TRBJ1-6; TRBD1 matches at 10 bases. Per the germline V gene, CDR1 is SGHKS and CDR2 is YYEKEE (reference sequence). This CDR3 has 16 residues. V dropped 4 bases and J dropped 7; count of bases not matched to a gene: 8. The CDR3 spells CASSVDRGLRNSPLHF. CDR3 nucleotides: TGTGCCAGCAGCGTCGACAGGGGGCTACGAAATTCACCCCTCCACTTT.

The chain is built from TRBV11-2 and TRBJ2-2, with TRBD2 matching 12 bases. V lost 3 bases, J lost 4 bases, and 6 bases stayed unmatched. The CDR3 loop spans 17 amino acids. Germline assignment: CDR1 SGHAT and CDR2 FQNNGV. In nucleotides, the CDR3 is TGTGCCAGCAGCTTTCTAGCGGGGGGGCTGAGCACCGGGGAGCTGTTTTTT. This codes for CASSFLAGGLSTGELFF.

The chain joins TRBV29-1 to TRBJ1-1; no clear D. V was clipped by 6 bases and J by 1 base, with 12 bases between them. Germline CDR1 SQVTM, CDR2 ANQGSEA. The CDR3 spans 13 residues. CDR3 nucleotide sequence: TGCAGCGTCCACGGCACAGCGAACACTGAAGCTTTCTTT. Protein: CSVHGTANTEAFF. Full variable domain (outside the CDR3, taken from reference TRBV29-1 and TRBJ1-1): SAVISQKPSRDICQRGTSLTIQCQVDSQVTMMFWYRQQPGQSLTLIATANQGSEATYESGFVIDKFPISRPNLTFSTLTVSNMSPEDSSIYLCSVHGTANTEAFFGQGTRLTVV.

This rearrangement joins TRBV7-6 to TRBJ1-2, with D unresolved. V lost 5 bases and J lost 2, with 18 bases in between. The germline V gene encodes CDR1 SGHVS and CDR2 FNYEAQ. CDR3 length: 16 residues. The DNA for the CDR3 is TGTGCCAGCAGCCCTATACTTGGCACGGAAAACTATGGCTACACCTTC. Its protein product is CASSPILGTENYGYTF.

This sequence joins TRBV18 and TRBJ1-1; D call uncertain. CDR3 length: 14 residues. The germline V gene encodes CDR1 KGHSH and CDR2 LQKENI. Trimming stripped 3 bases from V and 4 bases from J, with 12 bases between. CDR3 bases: TGTGCCAGCTCACCTCGGCACCCTGGCACTGAAGCTTTCTTT. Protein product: CASSPRHPGTEAFF.

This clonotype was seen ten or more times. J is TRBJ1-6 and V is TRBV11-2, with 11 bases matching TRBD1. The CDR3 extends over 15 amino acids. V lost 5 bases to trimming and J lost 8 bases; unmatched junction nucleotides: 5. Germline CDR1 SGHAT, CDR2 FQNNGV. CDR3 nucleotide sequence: TGTGCCAGCAGCGGAGGACAGGGGGCAGATTCACCCCTCCACTTT. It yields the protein CASSGGQGADSPLHF.

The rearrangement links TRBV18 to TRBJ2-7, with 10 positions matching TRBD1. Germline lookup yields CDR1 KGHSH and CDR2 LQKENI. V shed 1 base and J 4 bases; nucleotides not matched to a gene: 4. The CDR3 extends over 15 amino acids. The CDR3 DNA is TGTGCCAGCTCACCACGGGACAGGGGCATTTACGAGCAGTACTTC. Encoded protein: CASSPRDRGIYEQYF. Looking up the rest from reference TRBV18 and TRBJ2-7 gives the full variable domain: NAGVMQNPRHLVRRRGQEARLRCSPMKGHSHVYWYRQLPEEGLKFMVYLQKENIIDESGMPKERFSAEFPKEGPSILRIQQVVRGDSAAYFCASSPRDRGIYEQYFGPGTRLTVT.

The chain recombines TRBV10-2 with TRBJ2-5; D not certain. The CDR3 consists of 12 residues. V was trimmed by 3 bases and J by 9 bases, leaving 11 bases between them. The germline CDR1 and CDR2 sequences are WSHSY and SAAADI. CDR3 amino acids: CASSEEQTAQYF. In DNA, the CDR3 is TGCGCCAGCAGTGAAGAGCAGACGGCCCAGTACTTC.

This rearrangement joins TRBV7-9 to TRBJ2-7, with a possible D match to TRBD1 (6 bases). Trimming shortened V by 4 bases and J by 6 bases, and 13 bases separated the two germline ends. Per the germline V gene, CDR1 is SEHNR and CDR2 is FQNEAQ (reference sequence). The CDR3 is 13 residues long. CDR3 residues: CASSSDTRGEQYF. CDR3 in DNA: TGTGCCAGCAGCTCGGACACCAGGGGCGAGCAGTACTTC.

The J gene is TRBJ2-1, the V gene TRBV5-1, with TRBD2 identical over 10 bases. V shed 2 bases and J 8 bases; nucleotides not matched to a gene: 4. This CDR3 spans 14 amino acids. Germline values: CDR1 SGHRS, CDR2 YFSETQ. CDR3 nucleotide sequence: TGCGCCAGCAGCTTTTCGGGACTAGCGTATGAGCAGTTCTTC. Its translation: CASSFSGLAYEQFF. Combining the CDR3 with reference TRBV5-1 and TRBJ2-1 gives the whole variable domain KAGVTQTPRYLIKTRGQQVTLSCSPISGHRSVSWYQQTPGQGLQFLFEYFSETQRNKGNFPGRFSGRQFSNSRSEMNVSTLELGDSALYLCASSFSGLAYEQFFGPGTRLTVL.

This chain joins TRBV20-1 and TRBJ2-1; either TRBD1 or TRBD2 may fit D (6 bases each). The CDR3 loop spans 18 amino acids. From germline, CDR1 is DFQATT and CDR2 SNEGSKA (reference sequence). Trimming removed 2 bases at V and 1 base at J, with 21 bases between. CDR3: CSARPRGGGWSSYNEQFF. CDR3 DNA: TGCAGTGCTAGACCGCGTGGAGGGGGTTGGTCATCCTACAATGAGCAGTTCTTC.

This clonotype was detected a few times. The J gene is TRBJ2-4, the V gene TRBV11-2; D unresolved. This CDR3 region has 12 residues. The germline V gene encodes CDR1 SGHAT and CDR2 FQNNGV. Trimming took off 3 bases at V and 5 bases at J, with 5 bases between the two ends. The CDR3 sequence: CASSFSENIQYF. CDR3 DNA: TGTGCCAGCAGCTTCTCTGAAAACATTCAGTACTTC.

CDR3 in DNA: TGTGCCATCAGTGCGGGGGTTCCCGGGGAGCTGTTTTTT. Residues: CAISAGVPGELFF. V gene TRBV10-3 combines with J gene TRBJ2-2, with D possibly being TRBD2 (6 bases). The CDR3 has 13 amino acids. Looked up from germline, CDR1 is ENHRY and CDR2 is SYGVKD. V was trimmed by 4 bases and J by 6 bases, leaving 9 bases between them.

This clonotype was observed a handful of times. The CDR3 DNA is TGTGCCAGCAGCCAACGGGACAGATACGAGCAGTACTTC. This encodes CASSQRDRYEQYF. The chain combines TRBV11-3 with TRBJ2-7; TRBD1 matches 7 bases. Trimming at V came to 5 bases and at J to 4 bases, leaving 5 bases not matched to a gene. This CDR3 is 13 amino acids long. Looked up from germline, CDR1 is SGHNT and CDR2 is YENEEA.

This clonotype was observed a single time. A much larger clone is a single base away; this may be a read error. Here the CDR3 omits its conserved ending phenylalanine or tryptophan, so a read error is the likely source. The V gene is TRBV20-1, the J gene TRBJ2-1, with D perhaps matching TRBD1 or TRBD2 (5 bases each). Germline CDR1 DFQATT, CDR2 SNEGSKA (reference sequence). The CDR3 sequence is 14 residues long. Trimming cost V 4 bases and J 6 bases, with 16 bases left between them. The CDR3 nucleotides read TGCAGTGCTAACCGGGACCATCCCCTCAATGAGCAGTTCTCC. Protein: CSANRDHPLNEQFS.

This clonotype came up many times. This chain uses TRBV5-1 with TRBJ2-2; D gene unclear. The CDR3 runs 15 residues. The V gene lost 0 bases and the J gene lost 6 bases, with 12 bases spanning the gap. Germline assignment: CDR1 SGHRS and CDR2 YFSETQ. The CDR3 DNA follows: TGCGCCAGCAGCTTGGCTAAGGGTCATCCCGGGGAGCTGTTTTTT. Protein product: CASSLAKGHPGELFF.

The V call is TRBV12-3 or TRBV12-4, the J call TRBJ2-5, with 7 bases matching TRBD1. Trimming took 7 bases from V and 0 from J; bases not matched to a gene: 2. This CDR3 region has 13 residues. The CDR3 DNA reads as TGTGCCAGCAAGGGGGCCAACCAAGAGACCCAGTACTTC. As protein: CASKGANQETQYF.

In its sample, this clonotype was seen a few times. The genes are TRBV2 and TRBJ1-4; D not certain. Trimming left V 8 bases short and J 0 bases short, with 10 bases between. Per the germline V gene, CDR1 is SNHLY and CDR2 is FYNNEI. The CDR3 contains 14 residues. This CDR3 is CASSAYATNEKLFF. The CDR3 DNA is TGTGCCAGCTCCGCGTATGCAACTAATGAAAAACTGTTTTTT.

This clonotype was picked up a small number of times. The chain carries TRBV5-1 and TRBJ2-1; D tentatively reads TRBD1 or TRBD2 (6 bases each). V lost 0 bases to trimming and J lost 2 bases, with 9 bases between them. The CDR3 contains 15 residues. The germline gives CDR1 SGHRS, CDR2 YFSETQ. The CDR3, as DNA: TGCGCCAGCAGCTTGGATGGGGGGCCCTACAATGAGCAGTTCTTC. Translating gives CASSLDGGPYNEQFF.

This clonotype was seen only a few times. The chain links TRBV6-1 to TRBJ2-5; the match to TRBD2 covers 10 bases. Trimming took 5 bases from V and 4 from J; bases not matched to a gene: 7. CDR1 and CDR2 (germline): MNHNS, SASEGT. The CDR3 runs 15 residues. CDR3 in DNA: TGTGCCAGCAGTCTAGCGGGGGCGGCAGGAGAGACCCAGTACTTC. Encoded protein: CASSLAGAAGETQYF.

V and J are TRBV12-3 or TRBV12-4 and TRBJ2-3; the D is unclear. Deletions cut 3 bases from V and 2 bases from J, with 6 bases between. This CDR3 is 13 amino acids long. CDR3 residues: CASSFGDTDTQYF. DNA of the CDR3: TGTGCCAGCAGTTTCGGCGACACAGATACGCAGTATTTT.

CDR3 region: CAWRSGTSVPHEQFF. The CDR3 coding sequence is TGTGCCTGGAGATCGGGGACTAGTGTTCCGCATGAGCAGTTCTTC. V gene TRBV30 combines with J gene TRBJ2-1; 8 bases line up with TRBD2. The germline gives CDR1 GTSNPN, CDR2 SVGIG (reference sequence). The CDR3 has 15 amino acids. The ends lost 3 bases at V and 8 bases at J; junction bases unmatched: 12.

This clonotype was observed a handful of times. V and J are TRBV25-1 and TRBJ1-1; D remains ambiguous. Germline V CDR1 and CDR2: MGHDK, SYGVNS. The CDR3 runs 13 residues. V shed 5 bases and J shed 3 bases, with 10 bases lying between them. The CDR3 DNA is TGTGCCAGCAGTCTATGGTGGGACACTGAAGCTTTCTTT. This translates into CASSLWWDTEAFF.

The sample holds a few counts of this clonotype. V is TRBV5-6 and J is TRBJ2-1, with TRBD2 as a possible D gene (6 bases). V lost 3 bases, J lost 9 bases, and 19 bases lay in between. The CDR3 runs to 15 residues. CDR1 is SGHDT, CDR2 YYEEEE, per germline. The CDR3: CASSSLLARGGEQFF. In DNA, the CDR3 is TGTGCCAGCAGCTCCTTATTAGCCCGGGGAGGTGAGCAGTTCTTC.

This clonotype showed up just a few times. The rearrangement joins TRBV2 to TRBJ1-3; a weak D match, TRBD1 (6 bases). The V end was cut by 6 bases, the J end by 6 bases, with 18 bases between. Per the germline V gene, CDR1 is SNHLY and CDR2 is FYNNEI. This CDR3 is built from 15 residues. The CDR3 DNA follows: TGTGCCAGCAGGCGGACAGAGAGAGCCAAAAACACCATATATTTT. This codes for CASRRTERAKNTIYF.